The TCR beta chain under discussion was sequenced for a study of pediatric ulcerative colitis. A note on this clone: Its specificity is unknown.

Using immunoSEQ multiplex PCR, the repertoire was profiled, and TCRdb retains in-frame clones only, with some absent. The table includes fewer than 25,000 clones, about two thirds detected once. Study-level points and caveats: Substantially fewer templates came from two patients' blood samples.

Per germline, CDR1 KGHSH and CDR2 LQKENI. The length of the CDR3 is 11 residues. Trimming shortened V by 6 bases and J by 7 bases, and 9 bases separated the two germline ends. One to two pinch biopsies were taken from the rectum during colonoscopy. The rearrangement links TRBV18 to TRBJ1-2, with D perhaps TRBD1 (5 bases). The source of this sequence is a boy between 10 and 17 years old with severe ulcerative colitis. The sample consisted of gut tissue. The CDR3 DNA is TGTGCCAGCTCGGCTACAGGTGGCTACACCTTC. It yields the protein CASSATGGYTF.